This is a list of T cell receptor beta chains from one sample in a study of cytomegalovirus exposure and HLA in healthy donors. TCRdb's table, derived via immunoSEQ multiplex PCR, lists solely in-frame clones and lacks some. The sample has roughly 130,000 clones; 80% to 85% are singletons. The sequenced material came from PBMCs. These receptors originate from a man aged 18 to 35 in good health and CMV-seronegative. The CDR3 runs from the conserved cysteine through the conserved F or W. Each record gives: D gene, V gene, clone size, J gene, CDR3 DNA, CDR3 protein. The D gene is left open where the match is weak. Only some rows state a clone size, as once, few, many or a class for expanded clones.

>.|TRBV27|.|TRBJ1-1
TGTGCCAGCAGAACAGGGTATGAAGCTTTCTTT
CASRTGYEAFF
>.|TRBV27|once|TRBJ1-1
TGTGCCAGCAGTCAGTTGAACACTGAAGCTTTCTTT
CASSQLNTEAFF
>.|TRBV6-5|.|TRBJ1-1
TGTGCCAGCGCCTACGGAGGCGTTAACACTGAAGCTTTCTTT
CASAYGGVNTEAFF
>.|TRBV4-1|.|TRBJ2-3
TGCGCCAGCAGCCAGGAGACTGCCTGTACGCAGTATTTT
CASSQETACTQYF
>.|TRBV19|.|TRBJ1-1
TGTGCCAGTAGCAGGACAGTGAACACTGAAGCTTTCTTT
CASSRTVNTEAFF
>TRBD1|TRBV28|.|TRBJ1-1
TGTGCCAGCAGTTTAGACAGGGTGACTGAAGCTTTCTTT
CASSLDRVTEAFF
>.|TRBV6-4|.|TRBJ1-6
TGTGCCAGCAACACGGGGGGCTGGAATTCACCCCTCCACTTT
CASNTGGWNSPLHF
>TRBD1|TRBV9|.|TRBJ1-2
TGTGCCAGCAGCGAAGGGAACAGGGGGTCCTATGGCTACACCTTC
CASSEGNRGSYGYTF
>.|TRBV5-6|.|TRBJ1-3
TGTGCCAGCAGCTTGGCCGGGGGAAACACCATATATTTT
CASSLAGGNTIYF
>.|TRBV19|.|TRBJ1-5
TGTGCCAGTAGTGGGGCATTTAATAGCAATCAGCCCCAGCATTTT
CASSGAFNSNQPQHF
>.|TRBV19|once|TRBJ2-6
TGTGCCAGTAGTATAGTCCAGATCTCTGGGGCCAACGTCCTGACTTTC
CASSIVQISGANVLTF
>TRBD1|TRBV5-1|.|TRBJ1-1
TGCGCCAGCAGCTTATGGTCAGGGGGTGAAGCTTTCTTT
CASSLWSGGEAFF
>TRBD1|TRBV5-6|.|TRBJ2-5
TGTGCCAGCAGCAGTGGACAGGAGATCCAAGAGACCCAGTACTTC
CASSSGQEIQETQYF
>.|TRBV10-3|.|TRBJ1-1
TGTGCCATCAACCGACTAGGGGTGGACACTGAAGCTTTCTTT
CAINRLGVDTEAFF
>.|TRBV2|.|TRBJ1-1
TGTGCCAGCAGTGAAGCGCGGGGGGTAATCACTGAAGCTTTCTTT
CASSEARGVITEAFF
>TRBD1|TRBV7-3|.|TRBJ2-5
TGTGCCAGCAGCATACCTGGACAGGGTCGGACCCAGTACTTC
CASSIPGQGRTQYF
>TRBD1|TRBV19|.|TRBJ2-3
TGTGCCAGTAGTATAGGACAGGGACGGGATACGCAGTATTTT
CASSIGQGRDTQYF
>.|TRBV28|.|TRBJ1-6
TGTGCCAGCAGTTTGGGTTTCCCGAGACAACATCCCCCCCTCCACTTT
CASSLGFPRQHPPLHF
>.|TRBV4-1|.|TRBJ2-5
TGCGCCAGCAGCCGTGGGGGCCGGGAGACCCAGTACTTC
CASSRGGRETQYF
>.|TRBV5-5|few|TRBJ1-2
TGTGCCAGCACGGAGCTGGCCTATGGCTACACCTTC
CASTELAYGYTF
>.|TRBV10-3|.|TRBJ1-1
TGTGCCATCAAGGATCTGGGACTCTATGGGGGTTCAGCTTTCTTT
CAIKDLGLYGGSAFF
>TRBD1|TRBV6-5|.|TRBJ2-5
TGTGCCAGCAGTTCTCTCGGGACAGGGAAAGAGACCCAGTACTTC
CASSSLGTGKETQYF
>.|TRBV19|.|TRBJ1-5
TGTGCCAGTAGTATAGGCCAGAAAAATCAGCCCCAGCATTTT
CASSIGQKNQPQHF
>.|TRBV28|.|TRBJ1-2
TGTGCCAGCAGTTTAAACCAAGCAGGTCTTTCTAACTATGGCTACACCTTC
CASSLNQAGLSNYGYTF
>.|TRBV9|.|TRBJ1-6
TGTGCCAGCACCGTTTCAGGAAATTCACCCCTCCACTTT
CASTVSGNSPLHF
>.|TRBV10-3|few|TRBJ2-3
TGTGCCATCAGTGACCAGTCCACAGATACGCAGTATTTT
CAISDQSTDTQYF